A single sample is the source of the 31 T cell receptor beta chains below, sequenced in a study of blood T cell repertoires in COVID-19. Data came from immunoSEQ multiplex PCR; TCRdb stores just in-frame clones and leaves some out. The table has some 260,000 clones, 70% to 75% seen once. The specimen was peripheral blood. These receptors came from a woman of 80 years or more with acute or convalescent COVID-19.

The chain links TRBV19 to TRBJ1-1; weak D call: TRBD1 (6 bases). The V gene lost 9 bases and the J gene lost 2 bases, with 16 bases spanning the gap. The CDR3 is made up of 14 amino acids. CDR1 and CDR2 (germline): LNHDA, SQIVND (reference sequence). CDR3 sequence (DNA): TGTGCCAGCAAAGGGGGGGTCACCAACACTGAAGCTTTCTTT. As protein: CASKGGVTNTEAFF.

The chain has TRBV5-1 and TRBJ2-5, with 9 nucleotides matching TRBD1. This CDR3 spans 15 amino acids. V was pared by 4 bases and J by 5 bases, with 9 bases of the junction left unmatched. Germline lookup yields CDR1 SGHRS and CDR2 YFSETQ. DNA for the CDR3: TGCGCCAGCAGCCCGGGACAGGGTCCGGGTGAGACCCAGTACTTC. Translated: CASSPGQGPGETQYF.

The chain links TRBV5-1 to TRBJ2-1, with D perhaps TRBD1 (7 bases). This CDR3 spans 16 amino acids. Trimming left V 0 bases short and J 6 bases short, with 16 bases between. The V gene's germline CDR1 is SGHRS and CDR2 YFSETQ. The CDR3 sequence: CASSLVPAGGGNEQFF. The CDR3 DNA reads TGCGCCAGCAGCTTGGTACCGGCAGGGGGAGGCAATGAGCAGTTCTTC.

V usage is TRBV2 and J usage is TRBJ1-5, with D possibly being TRBD1 (5 bases). The V gene's germline CDR1 is SNHLY and CDR2 FYNNEI. V lost 4 bases and J lost 6, with 10 bases in between. The length of the CDR3 is 13 residues. The CDR3 spells CASSGRVGQPQHF. The CDR3 region has the DNA TGTGCCAGCAGTGGCAGGGTTGGTCAGCCCCAGCATTTT.

A few counts support this clone. The rearrangement links TRBV10-3 to TRBJ2-5; tentatively, D is TRBD2 (7 bases). The CDR3 runs 16 residues. V was cut by 11 bases and J by 5 bases, with 27 bases left in between. Germline V gene data show CDR1 as ENHRY and CDR2 as SYGVKD. The CDR3 is CAPTGGGRLCAETQYF. The CDR3 DNA reads TGTGCCCCAACGGGCGGGGGCCGCCTTTGTGCTGAGACCCAGTACTTC.

In this sample, this clone turned up once. The chain uses TRBV4-2 and TRBJ2-7, with TRBD2 matching 8 bases. V lost 1 base, J lost 3 bases, and 8 bases stayed unmatched. In germline, CDR1 is LGHNA, CDR2 YNFKEQ. This CDR3 spans 16 amino acids. CDR3 bases: TGTGCCAGCAGCCAAGCTGGAGTAGCGGGGATCTACGAGCAGTACTTC. Protein product: CASSQAGVAGIYEQYF.

This clone was seen ten or more times. This rearrangement joins TRBV29-1 to TRBJ2-5; tentatively, D is TRBD1 (5 bases). Trimming stripped 6 bases from V and 1 base from J, with 12 bases between. The CDR3 extends over 13 amino acids. Germline V CDR1 and CDR2: SQVTM, ANQGSEA. The chain's CDR3 is CSVDQGAQETQYF. The CDR3 DNA reads as TGCAGCGTGGACCAGGGCGCCCAAGAGACCCAGTACTTC.

The J gene is TRBJ1-6, the V gene TRBV3-1 (or the pseudogene TRBV3-2); the D is unclear. CDR3 size: 17 residues. Germline V lookup: CDR1 LGHDT, CDR2 YNNKEL (reference sequence). V gave up 0 bases and J gave up 7 bases, with 16 bases separating them. CDR3 DNA sequence: TGTGCCAGCAGCCAAGAAGGTCGGGGATTTTCGAATTCACCCCTCCACTTT. Translated: CASSQEGRGFSNSPLHF.

The chain couples TRBV5-1 to TRBJ1-5; the D gene is possibly TRBD1 (6 bases). V lost 0 bases and J 0 bases, leaving 7 bases between the germline ends. The CDR3 is made up of 15 amino acids. Germline CDR1 and CDR2: SGHRS and YFSETQ. CDR3 sequence reads: CASSLEDSSNQPQHF. CDR3 DNA sequence: TGCGCCAGCAGCTTGGAGGACAGTAGCAATCAGCCCCAGCATTTT.

As for this clone: Other DNA sequences within the sample encode an identical CDR3. The chain joins TRBV11-2 to TRBJ2-3, with D hard to call. The V end was cut by 5 bases, the J end by 0 bases, with 3 bases between. The CDR3 spans 12 residues. Germline values: CDR1 SGHAT, CDR2 FQNNGV. Here the CDR3 reads CASSPSTDTQYF. CDR3 DNA: TGTGCCAGCAGCCCAAGCACAGATACGCAGTATTTT.

The chain is built from TRBV14 and TRBJ2-7; the D gene is possibly TRBD1 (6 bases). Germline values: CDR1 SGHDN, CDR2 FVKESK. Trimming shortened V by 1 base and J by 6 bases, and 13 bases separated the two germline ends. The CDR3 has 14 amino acids. CDR3 nucleotide sequence: TGTGCCAGCAGCCAAGGGGCAGGGGTGGTCGAGCAGTACTTC. It specifies CASSQGAGVVEQYF.

Here the CDR3 reads CASSRLGLGEETQYF. CDR3 in DNA: TGTGCCAGCAGCAGACTAGGACTGGGCGAAGAGACCCAGTACTTC. The chain carries TRBV3-1 (or the pseudogene TRBV3-2) and TRBJ2-5; TRBD2 might be the D (6 bases). The CDR3 loop spans 15 amino acids. The germline V gene has CDR1 LGHDT and CDR2 YNNKEL (reference sequence). V was pared by 5 bases and J by 3 bases, with 16 bases between.

The V call is TRBV4-3, the J call TRBJ2-1; 9 bases agree with TRBD1. From germline, CDR1 is LGHNA and CDR2 YSLEER. This CDR3 has 16 amino acids. V was clipped by 4 bases and J by 6 bases; unmatched bases: 10. The DNA of the CDR3 is TGCGCCAGCAGCCGCCGGACAGGGGAGATTGGCAATGAGCAGTTCTTC. Translating it yields CASSRRTGEIGNEQFF.

V gene TRBV10-2 combines with J gene TRBJ2-3; D ambiguous. Germline assignment: CDR1 WSHSY and CDR2 SAAADI. V was pared by 10 bases and J by 2 bases, with 16 bases between. CDR3 length equals 14 residues. DNA of the CDR3: TGCGCCACCGGCGTCCAGGCAAACACAGATACGCAGTATTTT. Encoded protein: CATGVQANTDTQYF.

V usage is TRBV5-1 and J usage is TRBJ1-2; D may be TRBD1 (6 bases). V was cut by 4 bases and J by 4 bases, with 14 bases left in between. The V gene's germline CDR1 is SGHRS and CDR2 YFSETQ. The CDR3 is 14 amino acids. In DNA, the CDR3 is TGCGCCAGCAGCCTATGGGACAAGTCCTATGGCTACACCTTC. Protein sequence: CASSLWDKSYGYTF.

The rearrangement links TRBV11-3 to TRBJ2-3; 8 bases fit TRBD2. The CDR3 is made up of 14 amino acids. The V gene's germline CDR1 is SGHNT and CDR2 YENEEA. V dropped 3 bases and J dropped 4; count of bases not matched to a gene: 3. The CDR3 bases are TGTGCCAGCAGCTTCGGACTAGCAGCAGATACGCAGTATTTT. Protein: CASSFGLAADTQYF.

The sample holds a few counts of this clone. The V call is TRBV18, the J call TRBJ2-7, with a tentative D call TRBD1 (6 bases). This CDR3 has 12 amino acids. With 2 bases removed from V and 6 bases from J, the gap between germline ends came to 8 bases. Germline CDR1 and CDR2: KGHSH and LQKENI. CDR3 in DNA: TGTGCCAGCTCACCATTCAGGGGCGAGCAGTACTTC. This codes for CASSPFRGEQYF.

V gene TRBV6-6 combines with J gene TRBJ2-6, with 10 bases matching TRBD1. Germline lookup yields CDR1 MNHNY and CDR2 SVGAGI (reference sequence). The CDR3 is made up of 16 amino acids. Trimming cost V 11 bases and J 3 bases; bases outside gene matches: 10. CDR3 nucleotide sequence: TGTGCCTGCCACGGGACAGGGGCTTATGGGGCCAACGTCCTGACTTTC. Translating it yields CACHGTGAYGANVLTF.

This clone appeared a few times. The V gene is TRBV7-2, the J gene TRBJ2-1; D is uncertain. The CDR3 consists of 13 residues. Trimming took off 10 bases at V and 6 bases at J, with 16 bases between the two ends. The germline gives CDR1 SGHTA, CDR2 FQGNSA. The CDR3 DNA reads TGTGCCATCAGTTGGCAGGTGGGCAATGAGCAGTTCTTC. Amino acids: CAISWQVGNEQFF. Based on the CDR3 plus reference TRBV7-2 and TRBJ2-1, the full variable domain is GAGVSQSPSNKVTEKGKDVELRCDPISGHTALYWYRQSLGQGLEFLIYFQGNSAPDKSGLPSDRFSAERTGGSVSTLTIQRTQQEDSAVYLCAISWQVGNEQFFGPGTRLTVL.

There are a few counts of this clone. V is TRBV6-5 and J is TRBJ2-7; 7 positions match TRBD1. Looked up from germline, CDR1 is MNHEY and CDR2 is SVGAGI. CDR3 length: 14 amino acids. V gave up 6 bases and J gave up 1 base; unmatched junction bases: 6. The CDR3 loop reads CASSDRAISYEQYF. The CDR3 DNA follows: TGTGCCAGCAGCGACAGGGCGATTTCCTACGAGCAGTACTTC.

The chain has TRBV19 and TRBJ2-1; 13 bases fit TRBD2. CDR3 length: 16 residues. With V trimmed by 4 bases and J by 0 bases, 0 bases remained unmatched. In germline, CDR1 is LNHDA, CDR2 SQIVND (reference sequence). As DNA, the CDR3 is TGTGCCAGTAGTAGACTAGCGGGAGGCTCCTACAATGAGCAGTTCTTC. This translates into CASSRLAGGSYNEQFF.

This chain connects TRBV7-9 to TRBJ2-1; 9 bases map to TRBD1. The V gene end was trimmed by 5 bases and the J gene end by 3 bases; junction bases not matched to a gene: 5. Germline V lookup: CDR1 SEHNR, CDR2 FQNEAQ (reference sequence). The CDR3 is 15 amino acids. CDR3 nucleotides: TGTGCCAGCAGCCCGGACAGGGGATACTACAATGAGCAGTTCTTC. As protein: CASSPDRGYYNEQFF.

This clone turned up a few times. The V call is TRBV5-5, the J call TRBJ2-2, with 9 bases identical to TRBD1. Germline V lookup: CDR1 SGHKS, CDR2 YYEKEE (reference sequence). The CDR3 is made up of 14 amino acids. Losses at the gene ends were 4 bases for V and 5 bases for J; bases not matched to a gene: 3. The CDR3 loop reads CASSLGQGTGELFF. CDR3 DNA: TGTGCCAGCAGCCTAGGACAGGGGACCGGGGAGCTGTTTTTT.

This clone came up a few times. The rearrangement uses TRBV2 and TRBJ1-2, with 7 bases lining up with TRBD1. J gave up 2 bases and V 0 bases, and 15 bases lay outside the gene matches. CDR1 is SNHLY and CDR2 is FYNNEI in the germline V gene. The CDR3 length is 19 residues. As DNA, the CDR3 is TGTGCCAGCAGTGAAGCGTCTTTTTACAGGGGCCCCAGAAACTATGGCTACACCTTC. Its translation: CASSEASFYRGPRNYGYTF.

The V and J genes are TRBV6-5 and TRBJ2-4, with D possibly being TRBD1 (6 bases). This CDR3 is 14 amino acids long. Germline lookup yields CDR1 MNHEY and CDR2 SVGAGI. The germline V and J ends were trimmed by 7 bases and 3 bases, with 13 bases remaining between them. In nucleotides, the CDR3 is TGTGCCAGCAAGGACAGCGTAGGCAAAAACATTCAGTACTTC. It yields the protein CASKDSVGKNIQYF.

The chain employs TRBV2 and TRBJ1-1; D call uncertain. V was shortened by 6 bases and J by 8 bases, with 10 bases between the two germline ends. CDR3 length: 11 amino acids. CDR1 and CDR2 from the germline V gene are SNHLY and FYNNEI. CDR3 residues: CASRLINEAFF. The CDR3 DNA reads as TGTGCCAGCAGACTAATAAACGAAGCTTTCTTT.

Ten or more counts support this clone. The chain uses TRBV3-1 (or the pseudogene TRBV3-2) and TRBJ1-3; 9 nucleotides match TRBD1. This CDR3 region has 16 residues. CDR1 is LGHDT and CDR2 is YNNKEL in the germline V gene (reference sequence). Trimming removed 3 bases from V and 4 bases from J; junction bases left unmatched: 7. The CDR3 DNA reads TGTGCCAGCAGCCATCCAGGGACAGGGATAGGAAACACCATATATTTT. Protein product: CASSHPGTGIGNTIYF.

This rearrangement joins TRBV5-4 to TRBJ1-2; 9 nucleotides agree with TRBD1. The CDR3 consists of 14 residues. V was clipped by 4 bases and J by 5 bases; unmatched bases: 6. Per germline, CDR1 SGHNT and CDR2 YYREEE (reference sequence). In DNA form, the CDR3 reads TGTGCCAGCAGCCATGGGGGACAGGGTTATGGCTACACCTTC. Protein sequence: CASSHGGQGYGYTF.

The chain has TRBV18 and TRBJ1-3; D may be TRBD1 (6 bases). V lost 3 bases and J 2 bases, leaving 14 bases between the germline ends. CDR3 size: 16 residues. Germline V gives CDR1 KGHSH, CDR2 LQKENI. The DNA for the CDR3 is TGTGCCAGCTCACCGACAGGCCCCGGGGCTGGAAACACCATATATTTT. It specifies CASSPTGPGAGNTIYF.

In its sample, this clone was seen a few times. The CDR3 sequence is CASSQSDYGGTEAFF. The CDR3 DNA is TGCGCCAGCAGCCAATCAGATTACGGAGGGACTGAAGCTTTCTTT. The chain couples TRBV4-1 to TRBJ1-1; D call uncertain. Trimming left V 2 bases short and J 5 bases short, with 15 bases between. CDR3 length equals 15 residues. The germline V gene has CDR1 MGHRA and CDR2 YSYEKL.

In its sample, this clone was seen a few times. CDR3: CASSLAAGSYEQYF. The CDR3 coding sequence is TGTGCCAGCAGCTTAGCGGCGGGATCCTACGAGCAGTACTTC. The chain is built from TRBV7-8 and TRBJ2-7; a weak D match, TRBD2 (6 bases). Looked up from germline, CDR1 is SGHVS and CDR2 is FQNEAQ. V was clipped by 0 bases and J by 1 base, with 7 bases between them. The CDR3 consists of 14 residues.